The 17 T cell receptor beta chains below all came from one sample that was sequenced in a study of blood T cells in healthy people across ages. Using a J-beta primer mix together with a sample-barcoded 5' primer, a second PCR was run for about 7 to 12 cycles. TCRdb reprocessed the 5' RACE reads with MiXCR, giving one entry per CDR3 protein. The sample shows some 790,000 distinct CDR3 sequences, more than 25% of them seen only once. What was sequenced was blood. The receptors here all came from an elderly woman in good health.

The rearrangement joins TRBV20-1 to TRBJ2-5; D is undetermined. Looked up from germline, CDR1 is DFQATT and CDR2 is SNEGSKA (reference sequence). The CDR3 sequence is 13 residues long. The germline V and J ends were trimmed by 0 bases and 5 bases, with 10 bases remaining between them. The CDR3 DNA is TGCAGTGCTAGAGATCCCTCTGGGGAGACCCAGTACTTC. Translation gives CSARDPSGETQYF.

The V and J genes are TRBV24-1 and TRBJ2-1; D perhaps matches TRBD2 (6 bases). Per germline, CDR1 KGHDR and CDR2 SFDVKD. The CDR3 loop spans 14 amino acids. V was clipped by 4 bases and J by 12 bases, with 18 bases between them. CDR3 region: CATSDPRDSFAQFF. The CDR3 nucleotides read TGTGCCACCAGTGACCCCCGGGACTCCTTCGCGCAGTTCTTC.

There are many counts of this clonotype. The J gene is TRBJ2-1, the V gene TRBV18, with 7 bases fitting TRBD1. CDR1 and CDR2 from the germline V gene are KGHSH and LQKENI. Trimming took 6 bases from V and 8 from J; bases not matched to a gene: 13. This CDR3 is 15 amino acids long. The CDR3, as DNA: TGTGCCAGCTCTCAAGGGGACAGCCCTATCTATGAGCAGTTCTTC. It specifies CASSQGDSPIYEQFF. Full variable domain (missing parts from reference TRBV18 and TRBJ2-1): NAGVMQNPRHLVRRRGQEARLRCSPMKGHSHVYWYRQLPEEGLKFMVYLQKENIIDESGMPKERFSAEFPKEGPSILRIQQVVRGDSAAYFCASSQGDSPIYEQFFGPGTRLTVL.

This clonotype was observed many times. This sequence joins TRBV20-1 and TRBJ1-2; 7 bases fit TRBD1. V dropped 2 bases and J dropped 3; count of bases not matched to a gene: 0. This CDR3 spans 12 amino acids. Germline assignment: CDR1 DFQATT and CDR2 SNEGSKA (reference sequence). The CDR3 is CSARQGDYGYTF. Written as DNA, the CDR3 is TGCAGTGCTAGACAGGGGGACTATGGCTACACCTTC.

At least ten counts were recorded for this clonotype. CDR3 amino acids: CASSQDRWVQETQYF. CDR3 in DNA: TGTGCCAGCAGCCAAGATCGGTGGGTCCAAGAGACCCAGTACTTC. The chain recombines TRBV3-1 with TRBJ2-5; no firm D call. This CDR3 is built from 15 residues. Germline CDR1 is LGHDT and CDR2 is YNNKEL (reference sequence). V was trimmed by 0 bases and J by 1 base, leaving 9 bases between them.

This clonotype was detected a few times. A read error may explain this, as a much larger clone is one base away. The chain combines TRBV7-2 with TRBJ2-5; tentative D call: TRBD1 (6 bases). Per germline, CDR1 SGHTA and CDR2 FQGNSA. V was trimmed by 5 bases and J by 11 bases, leaving 9 bases between them. The CDR3 sequence is 10 residues long. The CDR3, as DNA: TGTGCCAGCAGCCAAACAGGGCAGTACTTC. Residues: CASSQTGQYF.

This clonotype was recorded many times. The gene calls are TRBV5-4 and TRBJ2-6; the D is unclear. Trimming stripped 4 bases from V and 6 bases from J, with 17 bases between. Looked up from germline, CDR1 is SGHNT and CDR2 is YYREEE (reference sequence). The CDR3 consists of 16 residues. DNA of the CDR3: TGTGCCAGCAGCGAACAGTCGTTCCCCAAGGCCAACGTCCTGACTTTC. Translated: CASSEQSFPKANVLTF.

J is TRBJ1-2 and V is TRBV7-2; D remains unclear. V was trimmed by 3 bases and J by 7 bases, leaving 12 bases between them. Germline V gene sequence: CDR1 SGHTA, CDR2 FQGNSA. The CDR3 extends over 13 amino acids. The CDR3 DNA is TGTGCCAGCAGCTTCGTTAAAGATAGTGGCTACACCTTC. It is translated as CASSFVKDSGYTF.

Comments on this clonotype: A much larger clone sits a single nucleotide away, making a read error possible. The chain is built from TRBV20-1 and TRBJ1-1; no firm D call. CDR1 is DFQATT, CDR2 SNEGSKA, per germline (reference sequence). CDR3 size: 15 residues. Deletions cut 0 bases from V and 5 bases from J, with 16 bases between. This chain's CDR3 is CSARDVGGSPTEAFF. The CDR3 DNA follows: TGCAGTGCTAGAGACGTGGGAGGGAGCCCGACTGAAGCTTTCTTT.

There are many counts of this clonotype. The chain links TRBV7-2 to TRBJ2-3, with D tentatively TRBD2 (5 bases). The CDR3 totals 14 residues. Trimming removed 7 bases from V and 4 bases from J, with 15 bases in between. Per the germline V gene, CDR1 is SGHTA and CDR2 is FQGNSA. The CDR3, as DNA: TGTGCCAGCAACCCCGGCCTAGCCTCAGATACGCAGTATTTT. This translates into CASNPGLASDTQYF.

This chain links TRBV11-2 with TRBJ2-2; possible D gene TRBD1, 5 bases. Germline CDR1 is SGHAT and CDR2 is FQNNGV. The length of the CDR3 is 15 residues. V lost 1 base to trimming and J lost 9 bases, with 15 bases between them. In DNA form, the CDR3 reads TGTGCCAGCAGCTTAGTGGCAGGGTTGCGCCGGGAGCTGTTTTTT. This gives the protein CASSLVAGLRRELFF.

In this sample, this clonotype turned up many times. The chain has TRBV7-8 and TRBJ1-2, with a possible D match to TRBD1 (6 bases). Germline lookup yields CDR1 SGHVS and CDR2 FQNEAQ. This CDR3 comprises 13 residues. V was clipped by 1 base and J by 8 bases, with 11 bases between them. As DNA, the CDR3 is TGTGCCAGCAGCTTAGAAAGGGGACAAGGCTACACCTTC. Its protein product is CASSLERGQGYTF. The full variable domain, in which reference TRBV7-8 and TRBJ1-2 provide the parts outside the CDR3, is GAGVSQSPRYKVAKRGQDVALRCDPISGHVSLFWYQQALGQGPEFLTYFQNEAQLDKSGLPSDRFFAERPEGSVSTLKIQRTQQEDSAVYLCASSLERGQGYTFGSGTRLTVV.

This clonotype was seen more than once but under ten times. The CDR3 DNA is TGTGCCAGCAGCCAAGAATGTCTTAAGGGCAGTGGAAACAATCAGCCCCAGCATTTT. Amino acid sequence: CASSQECLKGSGNNQPQHF. This sequence joins TRBV3-1 and TRBJ1-5, with D unresolved. Germline values: CDR1 LGHDT, CDR2 YNNKEL (reference sequence). The CDR3 loop spans 19 amino acids. V was trimmed by 0 bases and J by 3 bases, leaving 21 bases between them.

The chain uses TRBV5-1 and TRBJ2-3; D unclear. This CDR3 has 15 amino acids. V lost 0 bases to trimming and J lost 8 bases, with 16 bases between them. CDR1 and CDR2 (germline): SGHRS, YFSETQ. The CDR3 DNA reads TGCGCCAGCAGCTTGGGATTCAGAATGGATGGTACGCAGTATTTT. Its protein product is CASSLGFRMDGTQYF.

A note on this clonotype: An end of the junction differs from the germline gene, which may be a read error. This rearrangement joins TRBV27 to TRBJ2-5; D is perhaps TRBD2 (6 bases). The CDR3 has 16 amino acids. Germline CDR1 reads MNHEY; CDR2 reads SMNVEV (reference sequence). The CDR3 DNA follows: TGTACCAGCAGTCCGGTACTTATGGCGGGGAAAGAGACCCAGTACTTC. Translating it yields CTSSPVLMAGKETQYF.

Comment on this clonotype: A much larger clone lies one base from this, so it may be a read error. This rearrangement joins TRBV6-1 to TRBJ1-2; 8 bases align to TRBD1. The CDR3 covers 15 residues. Germline assignment: CDR1 MNHNS and CDR2 SASEGT. J lost 3 bases, V lost 6 bases, and 9 bases had no gene match. CDR3 DNA sequence: TGTGCCAGCAGGGCGGCAGGGGGCGCCCACTATGGCTACACCTTC. Its protein is CASRAAGGAHYGYTF.

This clonotype has a count of ten or more. The chain links TRBV6-1 to TRBJ2-1; the D gene is possibly TRBD2 (6 bases). CDR1 MNHNS and CDR2 SASEGT come from the germline V gene. This CDR3 contains 12 residues. The V and J ends lost 7 bases and 9 bases respectively, with 13 bases between them. CDR3 residues: CASMRDFREQFF. The CDR3 DNA sequence: TGTGCCAGCATGAGGGACTTCCGTGAGCAGTTCTTC.